The 22 T cell receptor beta chains given below trace back to one sample, sequenced in a study of OX40 agonist ivuxolimab in advanced cancers. Here immunoSEQ multiplex PCR was the method, and the copy in TCRdb shows in-frame clones only, minus some. The sample lists roughly 46,000 clones, roughly 90% occurring once. The source material was CD4+ or CD8+ T cells sorted from blood, sampled in a trial of the OX40 agonist ivuxolimab. These receptors were taken from an adult with an advanced solid tumor such as melanoma, head and neck, liver or kidney cancer.

This clone appeared a single time. The chain uses TRBV4-1 and TRBJ2-1, with 8 bases aligning to TRBD1. The V segment lost 0 bases and the J segment 7 bases; nucleotides outside the gene matches: 5. CDR3 length: 15 amino acids. Germline CDR1 reads MGHRA; CDR2 reads YSYEKL. The CDR3 protein is CASSQDRGHSNEQFF. The CDR3 DNA reads as TGCGCCAGCAGCCAAGACAGGGGGCATAGTAATGAGCAGTTCTTC.

The chain couples TRBV14 to TRBJ1-2; tentatively, D is TRBD1 (5 bases). There are 15 residues in the CDR3. V lost 0 bases to trimming and J lost 8 bases, with 16 bases between them. In germline, CDR1 is SGHDN, CDR2 FVKESK. DNA of the CDR3: TGTGCCAGCAGCCAAGATTGGCAGGGTATTTTCGGCTACACCTTC. Translation gives CASSQDWQGIFGYTF. The full variable domain, in which reference TRBV14 and TRBJ1-2 provide the parts outside the CDR3, is EAGVTQFPSHSVIEKGQTVTLRCDPISGHDNLYWYRRVMGKEIKFLLHFVKESKQDESGMPNNRFLAERTGGTYSTLKVQPAELEDSGVYFCASSQDWQGIFGYTFGSGTRLTVV.

This chain uses TRBV7-2 with TRBJ2-7; D possibly uses TRBD1 or TRBD2 (6 bases each). V dropped 4 bases and J dropped 3 bases, with 13 bases sitting between them. The CDR3 has 14 residues. The germline V gene encodes CDR1 SGHTA and CDR2 FQGNSA. CDR3 loop: CASSYGGLYYEQYF. DNA of the CDR3: TGTGCCAGCAGCTACGGGGGCTTATACTACGAGCAGTACTTC.

The chain links TRBV18 to TRBJ2-5; possible D gene TRBD1, 6 bases. Per the germline V gene, CDR1 is KGHSH and CDR2 is LQKENI. V was cut by 5 bases and J by 0 bases, with 10 bases left in between. CDR3 length: 14 amino acids. In DNA, the CDR3 is TGTGCCAGCTCAGGGGGCAGGGACCAAGAGACCCAGTACTTC. It translates to CASSGGRDQETQYF.

V is TRBV5-6 and J is TRBJ2-1; 10 bases agree with TRBD1. V shed 2 bases and J 6 bases; nucleotides not matched to a gene: 5. The germline V gene encodes CDR1 SGHDT and CDR2 YYEEEE. The CDR3 runs 15 residues. The CDR3 loop is CASSFGTGAGNEQFF. For the CDR3, the DNA is TGTGCCAGCAGCTTCGGGACAGGGGCGGGCAATGAGCAGTTCTTC.

In its sample, this clone ranks as medium-sized. The chain links TRBV30 to TRBJ1-2; weak D call: TRBD1 (6 bases). The CDR3 totals 13 residues. V was shortened by 4 bases and J by 4 bases, with 13 bases between the two germline ends. CDR1 GTSNPN and CDR2 SVGIG come from the germline V gene (reference sequence). The CDR3 loop is CAWNRGFGYGYTF. The CDR3 region has the DNA TGTGCCTGGAATAGGGGGTTCGGCTATGGCTACACCTTC.

The V call is TRBV7-6, the J call TRBJ2-5; D gene ambiguous. The V end lost 1 base, the J end lost 1 base, and 7 bases lay between the germline ends. Germline V gives CDR1 SGHVS, CDR2 FNYEAQ. CDR3 size: 14 residues. The CDR3 sequence: CASSLVSIQETQYF. In nucleotides, the CDR3 is TGTGCCAGCAGCTTAGTGTCGATCCAAGAGACCCAGTACTTC. The full variable domain, in which reference TRBV7-6 and TRBJ2-5 provide the parts outside the CDR3, is GAGVSQSPRYKVTKRGQDVALRCDPISGHVSLYWYRQALGQGPEFLTYFNYEAQQDKSGLPNDRFSAERPEGSISTLTIQRTEQRDSAMYRCASSLVSIQETQYFGPGTRLLVL.

CDR3 nucleotide sequence: TGTGCCAGTAGTATGGGGGGGGCCCCCTACGAGCAGTACTTC. Translation gives CASSMGGAPYEQYF. This chain joins TRBV19 and TRBJ2-7; perhaps TRBD2 as D (7 bases). Trimming stripped 3 bases from V and 2 bases from J, with 11 bases between. CDR1 and CDR2 from the germline V gene are LNHDA and SQIVND (reference sequence). The CDR3 spans 14 residues.

The genes are TRBV6-5 and TRBJ1-2; D unresolved. CDR1 is MNHEY, CDR2 SVGAGI, per germline. This CDR3 is 10 amino acids long. V lost 8 bases, J lost 2 bases, and 3 bases lay in between. CDR3 coding DNA: TGTGCCAGCTTGAACTATGGCTACACCTTC. As protein: CASLNYGYTF.

The chain joins TRBV7-6 to TRBJ2-1; D call uncertain. The CDR3 is 14 residues long. V dropped 5 bases and J dropped 8 bases, with 16 bases sitting between them. The germline CDR1 and CDR2 sequences are SGHVS and FNYEAQ. DNA of the CDR3: TGTGCCAGCAGCGACTCGGGCCTCAGCTATGAGCAGTTCTTC. It specifies CASSDSGLSYEQFF.

This chain links TRBV9 with TRBJ2-1; unclear D gene. The V end lost 0 bases, the J end lost 6 bases, and 7 bases lay between the germline ends. Looked up from germline, CDR1 is SGDLS and CDR2 is YYNGEE. This CDR3 is 13 amino acids long. In DNA form, the CDR3 reads TGTGCCAGCAGCGTAGACGGAAGCAATGAGCAGTTCTTC. Amino acids: CASSVDGSNEQFF. Filled out from reference TRBV9 and TRBJ2-1, the complete variable domain reads DSGVTQTPKHLITATGQRVTLRCSPRSGDLSVYWYQQSLDQGLQFLIQYYNGEERAKGNILERFSAQQFPDLHSELNLSSLELGDSALYFCASSVDGSNEQFFGPGTRLTVL.

V and J are TRBV5-1 and TRBJ2-1; tentatively, D is TRBD2 (7 bases). Germline V gene lookup returns CDR1 SGHRS and CDR2 YFSETQ. The ends were cut back, 6 bases at V and 5 bases at J, with 24 bases in the middle. The CDR3 runs to 17 residues. The CDR3 DNA is TGCGCCAGCACCTCTGGGTGGGGGGGCCTTCGGAACAATGAGCAGTTCTTC. Its protein product is CASTSGWGGLRNNEQFF. The full variable domain, completed using reference TRBV5-1 and TRBJ2-1, is KAGVTQTPRYLIKTRGQQVTLSCSPISGHRSVSWYQQTPGQGLQFLFEYFSETQRNKGNFPGRFSGRQFSNSRSEMNVSTLELGDSALYLCASTSGWGGLRNNEQFFGPGTRLTVL.

The chain uses TRBV6-1 and TRBJ2-3; D is undetermined. Germline loops: CDR1 MNHNS, CDR2 SASEGT. Trimming took off 6 bases at V and 3 bases at J, with 10 bases between the two ends. The length of the CDR3 is 13 residues. The CDR3 spells CASSDEHTDTQYF. The CDR3 nucleotides are TGTGCCAGCAGCGATGAACATACAGATACGCAGTATTTT.

The chain couples TRBV27 to TRBJ2-7; 11 bases agree with TRBD1. Unmatched junction bases numbered 5, after V lost 2 bases and J lost 5 bases. The CDR3 sequence is 15 residues long. CDR1 and CDR2 (germline): MNHEY, SMNVEV (reference sequence). The CDR3 is CASSLIGTGGHEQYF. The CDR3 coding sequence is TGTGCCAGCAGTTTAATTGGGACAGGGGGGCACGAGCAGTACTTC.

The genes are TRBV7-3 and TRBJ1-5; D not certain. This CDR3 contains 13 residues. The V gene's germline CDR1 is SGHTA and CDR2 FQGTGA. Trimming stripped 5 bases from V and 7 bases from J, with 12 bases between. In nucleotides, the CDR3 is TGTGCCAGCAGCCAAGAGCCCCCCCAGCCCCAGCATTTT. It specifies CASSQEPPQPQHF.

The chain links TRBV27 to TRBJ2-2; 12 bases are a match to TRBD1. In germline, CDR1 is MNHEY, CDR2 SMNVEV (reference sequence). The CDR3 sequence is 14 residues long. Losses at the gene ends were 5 bases for V and 6 bases for J; bases not matched to a gene: 1. In DNA, the CDR3 is TGTGCCAGCAGTGGGACAGGGGGCCCCGGGGAGCTGTTTTTT. Its protein product is CASSGTGGPGELFF.

The chain employs TRBV1 and TRBJ2-3; the D segment call TRBD1 is taken from the table without a DNA check. TRBV1 constitutes a pseudogene. The CDR3 consists of 17 residues. The CDR3 here is CTSSQDAGGPSQDTQYF. The CDR3 DNA is TGCACCAGCAGCCAAGATGCAGGGGGCCCCTCCCAAGATACGCAGTATTTT.

The chain employs TRBV27 and TRBJ2-1; TRBD1 matches at 9 bases. Germline V gives CDR1 MNHEY, CDR2 SMNVEV (reference sequence). The V and J ends lost 5 bases and 7 bases, in that order; junction bases with no gene match: 6. This CDR3 spans 14 amino acids. The CDR3 loop reads CASSPTGGWNEQFF. The DNA for the CDR3 is TGTGCCAGCAGTCCGACAGGGGGGTGGAATGAGCAGTTCTTC.

A single count supports this clone. The chain employs TRBV28 and TRBJ2-1, with 11 bases aligning to TRBD2. The CDR3 totals 13 residues. V shed 3 bases, J shed 9 bases, and the junction held 1 base outside the gene matches. CDR1 and CDR2 (germline): MDHEN, SYDVKM. The CDR3 protein is CASSLTSGVEQFF. CDR3 in DNA: TGTGCCAGCAGTTTGACTAGCGGGGTTGAGCAGTTCTTC. Using reference TRBV28 and TRBJ2-1 for the parts outside the CDR3, the full variable domain is DVKVTQSSRYLVKRTGEKVFLECVQDMDHENMFWYRQDPGLGLRLIYFSYDVKMKEKGDIPEGYSVSREKKERFSLILESASTNQTSMYLCASSLTSGVEQFFGPGTRLTVL.

CDR3 coding DNA: TGTGCCAGCAGCTTGGACAGCCCGTACGAGCAGTACTTC. Translation: CASSLDSPYEQYF. This chain uses TRBV9 with TRBJ2-7; tentatively, D is TRBD1 (6 bases). Trimming pared 4 bases from V and 4 bases from J, leaving 12 bases between. The CDR3 covers 13 residues. Germline V gene sequence: CDR1 SGDLS, CDR2 YYNGEE.

The chain employs TRBV9 and TRBJ1-1; D is possibly TRBD1 (6 bases). Germline lookup yields CDR1 SGDLS and CDR2 YYNGEE. This CDR3 is 15 amino acids long. V lost 5 bases to trimming and J lost 0 bases, with 14 bases between them. The CDR3 bases are TGTGCCAGCAGTATAACAGGGAACATGAACACTGAAGCTTTCTTT. Protein product: CASSITGNMNTEAFF. The complete variable domain, with remaining parts taken from reference TRBV9 and TRBJ1-1, reads DSGVTQTPKHLITATGQRVTLRCSPRSGDLSVYWYQQSLDQGLQFLIQYYNGEERAKGNILERFSAQQFPDLHSELNLSSLELGDSALYFCASSITGNMNTEAFFGQGTRLTVV.

A remark on this clone: Within the sample, other DNA sequences also encode this same CDR3. The chain combines TRBV7-9 with TRBJ2-7, with TRBD1 identical over 7 bases. The V gene end was trimmed by 5 bases and the J gene end by 6 bases; junction bases not matched to a gene: 16. This CDR3 is 16 amino acids long. Germline lookup yields CDR1 SEHNR and CDR2 FQNEAQ (reference sequence). The CDR3 DNA reads TGTGCCAGCAGCCTAAAGGCGACAGGGAATTTGGGCGAGCAGTACTTC. Its translation is CASSLKATGNLGEQYF.